This T cell receptor (beta chain) came from a study of blood T cell repertoires in COVID-19. Study context: The analysed material was cDNA or gDNA that came from T cells, B-cell-depleted T cells, or PBMCs.

Trimming shortened V by 5 bases and J by 6 bases, and 15 bases separated the two germline ends. CDR1 is SGHRS and CDR2 is YFSETQ in the germline V gene. The CDR3 is 14 residues long. TCRdb keeps only in-frame clones here, not all; method: immunoSEQ multiplex PCR. The sample has roughly 200,000 clones, around 88% seen once; the top ten hold under 9.5%. Across 20 to 25 US areas, participants ranged in age from roughly 18 to 95 years. Sample: PBMCs or T cells enriched from blood (not recorded which). The genes are TRBV5-1 and TRBJ2-1, with D possibly TRBD2 on 5 matching bases. The sequence derives from a woman aged 30 to 39 who had recovered from COVID-19. The CDR3 DNA reads TGCGCCAGCAGGTCCGGCCCCGGGGTCAATGAGCAGTTCTTC. It is translated as CASRSGPGVNEQFF. The full variable domain, in which reference TRBV5-1 and TRBJ2-1 provide the parts outside the CDR3, is KAGVTQTPRYLIKTRGQQVTLSCSPISGHRSVSWYQQTPGQGLQFLFEYFSETQRNKGNFPGRFSGRQFSNSRSEMNVSTLELGDSALYLCASRSGPGVNEQFFGPGTRLTVL.